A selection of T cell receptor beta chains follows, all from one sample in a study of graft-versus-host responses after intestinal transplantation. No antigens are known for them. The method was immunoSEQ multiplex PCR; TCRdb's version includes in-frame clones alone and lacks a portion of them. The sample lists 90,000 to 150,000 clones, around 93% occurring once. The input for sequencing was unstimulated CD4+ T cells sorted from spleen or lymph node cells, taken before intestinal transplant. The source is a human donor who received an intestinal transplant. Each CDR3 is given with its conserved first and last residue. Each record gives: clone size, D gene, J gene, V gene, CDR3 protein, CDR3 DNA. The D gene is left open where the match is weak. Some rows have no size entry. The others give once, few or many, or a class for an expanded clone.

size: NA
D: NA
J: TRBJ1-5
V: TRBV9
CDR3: CASSVGTDPWGPQHF
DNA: TGTGCCAGCAGCGTAGGGACGGACCCCTGGGGGCCCCAGCATTTT

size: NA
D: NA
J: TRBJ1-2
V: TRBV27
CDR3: CASSLTWQKYGYTF
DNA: TGTGCCAGCAGTTTAACTTGGCAGAAGTATGGCTACACCTTC

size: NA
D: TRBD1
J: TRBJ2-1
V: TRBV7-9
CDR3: CASSLVWDRVYNEQFF
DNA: TGTGCCAGCAGCTTAGTCTGGGACAGGGTATACAATGAGCAGTTCTTC

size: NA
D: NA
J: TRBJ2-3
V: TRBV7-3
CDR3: CASSLVGGSTTDTQYF
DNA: TGTGCCAGCAGCTTAGTTGGGGGGTCGACTACAGATACGCAGTATTTT

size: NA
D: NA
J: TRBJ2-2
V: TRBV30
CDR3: CAWRPLGTMTGELFF
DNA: TGTGCCTGGAGGCCCTTGGGTACTATGACCGGGGAGCTGTTTTTT

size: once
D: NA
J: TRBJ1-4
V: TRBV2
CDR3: CASRLVSGPNEKLFF
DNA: TGTGCCAGCAGACTCGTCTCTGGCCCTAATGAAAAACTGTTTTTT

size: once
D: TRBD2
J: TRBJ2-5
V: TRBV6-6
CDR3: CAGSFGGSYQETQYF
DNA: TGTGCCGGCAGTTTCGGCGGGAGCTACCAAGAGACCCAGTACTTC

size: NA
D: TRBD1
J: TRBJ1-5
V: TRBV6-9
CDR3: CAKPGQGYSNQPQHF
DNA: TGTGCCAAACCGGGACAGGGATATAGCAATCAGCCCCAGCATTTT

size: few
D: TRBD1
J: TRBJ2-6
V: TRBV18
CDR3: CASSPGLQGAGANVLTF
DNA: TGTGCCAGCTCACCAGGACTCCAGGGGGCTGGGGCCAACGTCCTGACTTTC

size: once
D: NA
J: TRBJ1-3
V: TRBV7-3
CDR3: CASRFPVPNSGNTIYF
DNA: TGTGCCAGCAGATTTCCCGTGCCTAACTCTGGAAACACCATATATTTT

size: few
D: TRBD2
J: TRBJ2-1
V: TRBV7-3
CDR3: CASSSIGGRKGNEQFF
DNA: TGTGCCAGCAGCTCAATTGGCGGGAGAAAGGGTAATGAGCAGTTCTTC

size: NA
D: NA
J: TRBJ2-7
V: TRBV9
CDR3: CASSSSPGSEQYF
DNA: TGTGCCAGCAGCTCCTCCCCTGGTAGCGAGCAGTACTTC

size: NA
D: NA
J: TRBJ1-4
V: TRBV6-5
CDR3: CASSYSTTGRVGKLFF
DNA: TGTGCCAGCAGTTACTCCACGACAGGAAGGGTTGGAAAACTGTTTTTT

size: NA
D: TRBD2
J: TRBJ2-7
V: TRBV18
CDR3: CASSPVLAGGYEQYF
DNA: TGTGCCAGCTCACCTGTATTAGCGGGAGGATACGAGCAGTACTTC

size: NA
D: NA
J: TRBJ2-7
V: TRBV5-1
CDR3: CASSLVSGSSYEQYF
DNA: TGCGCCAGCAGCTTAGTCTCAGGCAGCTCCTACGAGCAGTACTTC

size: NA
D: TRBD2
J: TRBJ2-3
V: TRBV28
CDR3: CASSLWSGTSTDTQYF
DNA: TGTGCCAGCAGTTTATGGAGCGGGACTAGCACAGATACGCAGTATTTT

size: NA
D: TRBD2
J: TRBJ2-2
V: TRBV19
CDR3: CASSITGTSASGELFF
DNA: TGTGCCAGTAGTATCACCGGGACTAGCGCGTCCGGGGAGCTGTTTTTT

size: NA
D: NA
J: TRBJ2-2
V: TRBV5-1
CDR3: CASSLNSGGELFF
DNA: TGCGCCAGCAGCTTGAATTCTGGCGGGGAGCTGTTTTTT

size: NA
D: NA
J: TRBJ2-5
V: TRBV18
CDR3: CASFREEETQYF
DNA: TGTGCCAGCTTCAGGGAGGAGGAGACCCAGTACTTC

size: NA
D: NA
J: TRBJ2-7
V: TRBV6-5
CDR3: CASSFGSAVEQYF
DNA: TGTGCCAGCAGTTTTGGTTCGGCGGTCGAGCAGTACTTC

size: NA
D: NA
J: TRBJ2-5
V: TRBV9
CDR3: CASSVVGDRQETQYF
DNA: TGTGCCAGCAGCGTAGTCGGGGACCGCCAAGAGACCCAGTACTTC

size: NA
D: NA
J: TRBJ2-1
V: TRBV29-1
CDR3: CSVENIGSAYNEQFF
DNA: TGCAGCGTTGAGAATATAGGAAGCGCCTACAATGAGCAGTTCTTC

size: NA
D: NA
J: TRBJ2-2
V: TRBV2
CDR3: CASKDTGELFF
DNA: TGTGCCAGCAAGGACACCGGGGAGCTGTTTTTT

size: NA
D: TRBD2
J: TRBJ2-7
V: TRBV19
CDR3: CASSASGTSSYEQYF
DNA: TGTGCCAGTAGTGCTAGCGGGACCAGCTCCTACGAGCAGTACTTC

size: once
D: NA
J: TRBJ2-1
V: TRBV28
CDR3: CASSLITGSPYNEQFF
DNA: TGTGCCAGCAGTCTAATAACAGGGAGTCCCTACAATGAGCAGTTCTTC

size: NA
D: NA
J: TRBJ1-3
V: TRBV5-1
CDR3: CASSPGPGSLQFSGNTIYF
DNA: TGCGCCAGCAGCCCTGGGCCCGGGTCCCTCCAATTTTCTGGAAACACCATATATTTT

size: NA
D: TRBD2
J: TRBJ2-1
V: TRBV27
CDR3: CASSLFWGRASDEQFF
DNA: TGTGCCAGCAGTTTATTCTGGGGGAGGGCCTCGGATGAGCAGTTCTTC

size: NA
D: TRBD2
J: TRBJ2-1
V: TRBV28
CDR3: CASSPPGSGGHQFF
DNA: TGTGCCAGCAGTCCGCCCGGGTCGGGAGGGCATCAGTTCTTC

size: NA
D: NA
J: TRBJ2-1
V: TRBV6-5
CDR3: CASKGSGAYNEQFF
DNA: TGTGCCAGCAAAGGTAGCGGAGCTTACAATGAGCAGTTCTTC

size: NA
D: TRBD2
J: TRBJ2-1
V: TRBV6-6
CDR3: CASSPGGAGGYNEQFF
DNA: TGTGCCAGCAGTCCCGGCGGAGCGGGAGGGTACAATGAGCAGTTCTTC

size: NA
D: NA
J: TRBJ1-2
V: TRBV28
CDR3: CASRFRRENYGYTF
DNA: TGTGCCAGCAGGTTTCGAAGGGAGAACTATGGCTACACCTTC

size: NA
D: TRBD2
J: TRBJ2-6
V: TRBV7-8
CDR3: CASSSGGREGPGANVLTF
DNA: TGTGCCAGCAGCTCGGGTGGCAGGGAGGGCCCTGGGGCCAACGTCCTGACTTTC

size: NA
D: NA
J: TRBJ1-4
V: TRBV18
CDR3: CASSPGQNEKLFF
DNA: TGTGCCAGCTCGCCAGGGCAAAATGAAAAACTGTTTTTT

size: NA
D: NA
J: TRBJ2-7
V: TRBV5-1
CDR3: CASSLQPGQGLAGGPRWEQYF
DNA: TGCGCCAGCAGCTTGCAGCCGGGACAGGGTTTAGCGGGAGGCCCCCGCTGGGAGCAGTACTTC

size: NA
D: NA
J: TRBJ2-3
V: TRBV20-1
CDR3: CSQGPDTQYF
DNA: TGCAGTCAGGGTCCAGATACGCAGTATTTT

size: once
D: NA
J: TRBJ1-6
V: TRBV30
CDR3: CAWEARRNSPLHF
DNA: TGTGCCTGGGAGGCCCGACGGAATTCACCCCTCCACTTT

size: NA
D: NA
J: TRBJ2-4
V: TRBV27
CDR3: CASSLGGLYNIQYF
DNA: TGTGCCAGCAGTTTGGGGGGACTTTATAACATTCAGTACTTC

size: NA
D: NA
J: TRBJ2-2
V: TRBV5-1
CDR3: CASSLETGVGTGELFF
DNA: TGCGCCAGCAGCTTGGAAACGGGAGTTGGAACCGGGGAGCTGTTTTTT

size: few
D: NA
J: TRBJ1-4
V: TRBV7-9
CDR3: CASSFGGEGEKLFF
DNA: TGTGCCAGCAGCTTTGGGGGGGAAGGTGAAAAACTGTTTTTT

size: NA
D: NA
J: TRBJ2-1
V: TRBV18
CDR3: CASSPRTASYNEQFF
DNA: TGTGCCAGCTCACCAAGGACTGCCTCCTACAATGAGCAGTTCTTC

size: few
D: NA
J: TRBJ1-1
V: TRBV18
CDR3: CASSPGPMNTEAFF
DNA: TGTGCCAGCTCACCGGGACCGATGAACACTGAAGCTTTCTTT

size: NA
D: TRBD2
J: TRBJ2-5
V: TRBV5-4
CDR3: CASSHGLAGETQYF
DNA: TGTGCCAGCAGCCACGGACTAGCGGGAGAGACCCAGTACTTC